These 23 T cell receptor beta chains were sequenced from one sample in a study of shared clonotypes between healthy human individuals. TCRdb keeps only in-frame clones here, not all; method: immunoSEQ multiplex PCR. The sample shows more than 1.2 million clones, 98% of them seen only once. Sequences were obtained from naive CD4+ T cells sorted from blood. As for subset: CD45RA+ positively selected. These TCRs come from a man aged 25-45 years in good health.

This rearrangement joins TRBV15 to TRBJ2-1, with 7 bases lining up with TRBD1. CDR3 size: 16 residues. V was clipped by 5 bases and J by 8 bases; unmatched bases: 15. The germline gives CDR1 LNHNV, CDR2 YYDKDF (reference sequence). The CDR3 region is CATSLGTALEADEQFF. In nucleotides, the CDR3 is TGTGCCACCAGCTTGGGGACAGCTCTTGAGGCCGATGAGCAGTTCTTC.

Details on this clone: The same CDR3 arises from other DNA sequences in this sample as well. The chain is built from TRBV7-2 and TRBJ2-1, with D uncertain. There are 14 residues in the CDR3. Germline CDR1 is SGHTA and CDR2 is FQGNSA. Trimming removed 0 bases at V and 2 bases at J, with 5 bases between. CDR3 amino acids: CASSLAGTYNEQFF. The CDR3 nucleotides are TGTGCCAGCAGCTTAGCAGGGACCTACAATGAGCAGTTCTTC. The variable domain in full, with the rest retrieved from reference TRBV7-2 and TRBJ2-1, is GAGVSQSPSNKVTEKGKDVELRCDPISGHTALYWYRQSLGQGLEFLIYFQGNSAPDKSGLPSDRFSAERTGGSVSTLTIQRTQQEDSAVYLCASSLAGTYNEQFFGPGTRLTVL.

Comment on this clone: One junction end disagrees with the germline gene, perhaps due to a read error. The DNA for the CDR3 is TGCAGTCCTAGCGGGAGAGACGAGCAGTACTTC. This sequence encodes CSPSGRDEQYF. The rearrangement links TRBV20-1 to TRBJ2-7; 10 nucleotides agree with TRBD2. This CDR3 has 11 amino acids. Germline CDR1 and CDR2: DFQATT and SNEGSKA (reference sequence).

J is TRBJ1-2 and V is TRBV4-3; D is undetermined. Germline V lookup: CDR1 LGHNA, CDR2 YSLEER. This CDR3 is built from 12 residues. V was trimmed by 1 base and J by 0 bases, leaving 0 bases between them. The CDR3 reads CASSQANYGYTF. The CDR3 DNA sequence: TGCGCCAGCAGCCAAGCTAACTATGGCTACACCTTC.

This CDR3 is CASSPGAPTDTQYF. Written as DNA, the CDR3 is TGCGCCAGCAGCCCCGGGGCCCCCACAGATACGCAGTATTTT. The chain has TRBV5-1 and TRBJ2-3; D is perhaps TRBD1 or TRBD2 (5 bases each). Germline-derived CDR1 and CDR2 are SGHRS and YFSETQ. The CDR3 length is 14 residues. V gave up 4 bases and J gave up 2 bases, with 11 bases separating them.

V usage is TRBV18 and J usage is TRBJ2-7; TRBD1 agrees at 10 bases. The CDR3 spans 15 residues. The germline V gene encodes CDR1 KGHSH and CDR2 LQKENI. The V segment lost 0 bases and the J segment 5 bases; nucleotides outside the gene matches: 4. The CDR3: CASSPPSGQGDEQYF. In nucleotides, the CDR3 is TGTGCCAGCTCACCACCAAGCGGACAGGGGGACGAGCAGTACTTC.

This clone has more than one count but fewer than ten. This chain connects TRBV29-1 to TRBJ2-3; D possibly corresponds to TRBD1 (6 bases). The CDR3 is 15 amino acids. V lost 7 bases, J lost 2 bases, and 19 bases lay in between. Germline V gene lookup returns CDR1 SQVTM and CDR2 ANQGSEA. CDR3 region: CSAIDTGSHTDTQYF. CDR3 DNA sequence: TGCAGCGCCATTGATACAGGGTCACACACAGATACGCAGTATTTT.

The chain combines TRBV14 with TRBJ2-5, with 8 bases identical to TRBD2. Trimming cost V 0 bases and J 3 bases; bases outside gene matches: 15. The CDR3 sequence is 19 residues long. From germline, CDR1 is SGHDN and CDR2 FVKESK. CDR3 amino acids: CASSQDKGLAGIFKETQYF. CDR3 sequence (DNA): TGTGCCAGCAGCCAAGATAAGGGGCTAGCGGGCATATTTAAAGAGACCCAGTACTTC.

CDR3 sequence: CASSIDPRGRGDTGELFF. In nucleotides, the CDR3 is TGTGCCAGTAGTATAGATCCACGGGGAAGGGGTGACACCGGGGAGCTGTTTTTT. The chain carries TRBV19 and TRBJ2-2; D is tentatively TRBD1 or TRBD2 (5 bases each). The CDR3 runs 18 residues. V dropped 0 bases and J dropped 3 bases, with 17 bases sitting between them. Germline loops: CDR1 LNHDA, CDR2 SQIVND (reference sequence).

The V call is TRBV9, the J call TRBJ2-5; 7 bases agree with TRBD1. Germline values: CDR1 SGDLS, CDR2 YYNGEE. The CDR3 length is 14 residues. Unmatched junction bases numbered 2, after V lost 3 bases and J lost 0 bases. For the CDR3, the DNA is TGTGCCAGCAGCGCGGGACAGAACCAAGAGACCCAGTACTTC. Encoded protein: CASSAGQNQETQYF.

This chain joins TRBV5-1 and TRBJ1-2, with D perhaps matching TRBD1 (5 bases). The CDR3 loop spans 15 amino acids. The germline V and J ends were trimmed by 2 bases and 0 bases, with 11 bases remaining between them. Germline CDR1 and CDR2: SGHRS and YFSETQ. CDR3 loop: CASSLDGHANYGYTF. The CDR3 region has the DNA TGCGCCAGCAGCTTAGATGGACACGCTAACTATGGCTACACCTTC.

This rearrangement joins TRBV11-2 to TRBJ2-5, with 11 bases identical to TRBD2. This CDR3 is built from 17 residues. Losses at the gene ends were 2 bases for V and 1 base for J; bases not matched to a gene: 6. The V gene's germline CDR1 is SGHAT and CDR2 FQNNGV. DNA for the CDR3: TGTGCCAGCAGCTTAACTAGCGGGAGAGGGGGCCAAGAGACCCAGTACTTC. Encoded protein: CASSLTSGRGGQETQYF.

This clone was detected only once. The chain is built from TRBV7-8 and TRBJ2-7, with TRBD2 matching over 9 bases. J lost 3 bases, V lost 4 bases, and 1 base had no gene match. There are 13 residues in the CDR3. CDR1 and CDR2 from the germline V gene are SGHVS and FQNEAQ. The CDR3 here is CASSSTSGYEQYF. The CDR3 DNA reads TGTGCCAGCAGCTCGACTAGCGGCTACGAGCAGTACTTC.

The chain couples TRBV7-2 to TRBJ1-3; D is undetermined. Germline CDR1 SGHTA, CDR2 FQGNSA. Deletions cut 1 base from V and 0 bases from J, with 7 bases between. The CDR3 contains 15 residues. The CDR3: CASSLVTFSGNTIYF. The CDR3 nucleotides are TGTGCCAGCAGCTTAGTCACCTTCTCTGGAAACACCATATATTTT. The full variable domain, rest sourced from reference TRBV7-2 and TRBJ1-3, is GAGVSQSPSNKVTEKGKDVELRCDPISGHTALYWYRQSLGQGLEFLIYFQGNSAPDKSGLPSDRFSAERTGGSVSTLTIQRTQQEDSAVYLCASSLVTFSGNTIYFGEGSWLTVV.

The chain employs TRBV11-2 and TRBJ2-1; TRBD2 agrees at 10 bases. After removal of 4 bases from V and 7 bases from J, the junction contained 10 bases not matched to a gene. The V gene's germline CDR1 is SGHAT and CDR2 FQNNGV. The CDR3 sequence is 16 residues long. CDR3 in amino acids: CASSYEVSSGRNEQFF. The CDR3 coding sequence is TGTGCCAGCAGCTATGAGGTTTCTAGCGGGAGAAATGAGCAGTTCTTC.

V gene TRBV6-1 combines with J gene TRBJ2-7; TRBD1 or TRBD2 may be the D gene (5 bases each). V dropped 10 bases and J dropped 2 bases, with 21 bases sitting between them. CDR1 and CDR2 (germline): MNHNS, SASEGT. The CDR3 has 15 residues. The CDR3 loop is CATRRHRDPTYEQYF. In DNA, the CDR3 is TGTGCCACTCGCAGGCACCGGGACCCTACCTACGAGCAGTACTTC.

V is TRBV7-6 and J is TRBJ2-5; no definite D call. The CDR3 has 17 residues. The germline gives CDR1 SGHVS, CDR2 FNYEAQ. Between the trimmed V and J ends, which lost 3 bases and 4 bases, there was a span of 21 bases. DNA for the CDR3: TGTGCCAGCAGCTTCGCTTCCGGAACCGGCCGCGGAGAGACCCAGTACTTC. This translates into CASSFASGTGRGETQYF.

Comments on this clone: Other DNA sequences in the sample encode the same CDR3. The rearrangement uses TRBV5-1 and TRBJ2-1; TRBD2 agrees at 7 bases. The length of the CDR3 is 14 residues. Germline CDR1 reads SGHRS; CDR2 reads YFSETQ. The trim removed 5 bases at V and 1 base at J, leaving 3 bases unmatched. CDR3 residues: CASRSSGSYNEQFF. CDR3 coding DNA: TGCGCCAGCAGGTCTAGCGGTTCCTACAATGAGCAGTTCTTC.

The chain combines TRBV15 with TRBJ2-7; no reliable D call. Trimming took off 0 bases at V and 0 bases at J, with 9 bases between the two ends. The germline V gene encodes CDR1 LNHNV and CDR2 YYDKDF (reference sequence). The CDR3 is 15 amino acids. CDR3 sequence reads: CATSRDTRLSYEQYF. CDR3 bases: TGTGCCACCAGCAGAGATACCAGACTCTCCTACGAGCAGTACTTC.

The V gene is TRBV6-1, the J gene TRBJ1-4; D is unclear. Trimming stripped 4 bases from V and 4 bases from J, with 7 bases between. The CDR3 consists of 13 residues. The V gene's germline CDR1 is MNHNS and CDR2 SASEGT. DNA of the CDR3: TGTGCCAGCAGTGCGCCGATTAATGAAAAACTGTTTTTT. Translating gives CASSAPINEKLFF.

This sequence joins TRBV7-2 and TRBJ2-4; the match to TRBD2 covers 7 bases. The CDR3 length is 13 residues. CDR1 and CDR2 from the germline V gene are SGHTA and FQGNSA. V shed 7 bases, J shed 7 bases, and the junction held 7 bases outside the gene matches. The CDR3 is CASTPGGPNIQYF. CDR3 bases: TGTGCCAGCACCCCGGGAGGTCCCAACATTCAGTACTTC.

The chain uses TRBV6-5 and TRBJ2-3, with 9 positions matching TRBD2. Germline V lookup: CDR1 MNHEY, CDR2 SVGAGI. Trimming cost V 6 bases and J 1 base; bases outside gene matches: 5. The CDR3 is 15 residues long. The CDR3 DNA follows: TGTGCCAGCAGCCGACGACTAGCGGGCACAGATACGCAGTATTTT. Its protein is CASSRRLAGTDTQYF.

V is TRBV5-4 and J is TRBJ2-3; 7 positions agree with TRBD2. The CDR3 has 15 residues. The germline V gene encodes CDR1 SGHNT and CDR2 YYREEE (reference sequence). The V gene end was trimmed by 1 base and the J gene end by 2 bases; junction bases not matched to a gene: 4. In DNA, the CDR3 is TGTGCCAGCAGCTTGACAGCGGGATTCACAGATACGCAGTATTTT. It encodes CASSLTAGFTDTQYF.